The T cell receptor (beta chain) described here comes from a study of T-cell reconstitution after alpha-beta-depleted transplantation in children. General observations from the study: Surviving recipient cells, namely T cells and thymic progenitors, were the source of high day-60 TCRbeta diversity in some patients. A year post-transplant, T-cell counts and diversity derived mostly from newly produced T cells.

About this clonotype: Its antigen is undetermined.

A TCRbeta library incorporating unique molecular identifiers was prepared. TCRdb recomputed calls from the PCR reads with MiXCR, one row per CDR3 protein. Of 200,000 or so distinct CDR3 sequences listed, approximately 6.9% are singletons. Per the germline V gene, CDR1 is SEHNR and CDR2 is FQNEAQ (reference sequence). Between the trimmed V and J ends, which lost 4 bases and 6 bases, there was a span of 12 bases. CDR3 size: 13 residues. The J gene is TRBJ1-2, the V gene TRBV7-9, with a possible D match to TRBD1 (6 bases). This sequence originates from a boy aged 2 to 9 with acute lymphoblastic leukemia, due to receive a stem cell transplant. The source material was PBMCs, sampled before TCRalphabeta/CD19-depleted stem cell transplant. The CDR3 here is CASSSTGKDGYTF. The CDR3 nucleotides are TGTGCCAGCAGCTCCACAGGGAAGGATGGCTACACCTTC.